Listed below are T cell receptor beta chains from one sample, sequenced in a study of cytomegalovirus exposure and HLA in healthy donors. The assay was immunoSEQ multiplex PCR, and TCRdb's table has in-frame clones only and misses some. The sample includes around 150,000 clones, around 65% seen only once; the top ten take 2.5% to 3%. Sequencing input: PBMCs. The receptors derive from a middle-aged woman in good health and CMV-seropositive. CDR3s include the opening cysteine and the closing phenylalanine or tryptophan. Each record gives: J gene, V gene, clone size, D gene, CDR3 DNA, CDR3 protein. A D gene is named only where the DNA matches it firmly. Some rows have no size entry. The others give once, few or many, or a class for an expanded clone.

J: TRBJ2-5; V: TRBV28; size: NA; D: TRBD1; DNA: TGTGCCAGCAGTTTATTGGGGGACAGTGAAGAGACCCAGTACTTC; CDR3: CASSLLGDSEETQYF
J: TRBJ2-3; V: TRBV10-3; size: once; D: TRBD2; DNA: TGTGCCATCAGTGAGTCCTCAGGTAGCGGGAGTAGGACAGATACGCAGTATTTT; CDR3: CAISESSGSGSRTDTQYF
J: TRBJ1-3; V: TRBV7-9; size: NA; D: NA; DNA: TGTGCCAGCAGCTCTCCAGGGCTCTCTGGAAACACCATATATTTT; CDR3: CASSSPGLSGNTIYF
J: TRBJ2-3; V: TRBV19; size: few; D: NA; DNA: TGTGCCAGTAGTATGCTTGGGCTGGCAGATACGCAGTATTTT; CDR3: CASSMLGLADTQYF
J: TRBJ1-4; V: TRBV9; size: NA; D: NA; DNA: TGTGCCAGCAGCTTCATAGGGGATGAAAAACTGTTTTTT; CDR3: CASSFIGDEKLFF
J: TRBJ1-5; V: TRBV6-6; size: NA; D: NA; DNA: TGTGCCAGCAGCCCTGTTGGGGCCCAGCCCCAGCATTTT; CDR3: CASSPVGAQPQHF
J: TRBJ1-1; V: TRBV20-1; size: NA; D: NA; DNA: TGCAGTGCTAAACGGGATACTGAAGCTTTCTTT; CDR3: CSAKRDTEAFF
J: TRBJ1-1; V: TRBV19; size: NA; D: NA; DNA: TGTGCCACATCCCGAGGCTACACTGAAGCTTTCTTT; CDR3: CATSRGYTEAFF
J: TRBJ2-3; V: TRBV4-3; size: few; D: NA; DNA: TGCGCCAGCAGCCAAGATGTCGGCACAGATACGCAGTATTTT; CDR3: CASSQDVGTDTQYF
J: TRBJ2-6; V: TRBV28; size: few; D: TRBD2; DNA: TGTGCCAGCACCCCGGGAGGAAGCTACTCTGGGGCCAACGTCCTGACTTTC; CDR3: CASTPGGSYSGANVLTF
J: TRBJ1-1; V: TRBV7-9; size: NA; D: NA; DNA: TGTGCCAGCAGCGTTTACGGAGAGCACACTGAGGCTTTCTTT; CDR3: CASSVYGEHTEAFF
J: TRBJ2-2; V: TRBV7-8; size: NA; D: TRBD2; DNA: TGTGCCAGCAGACCTAGCGGGGGTAACACCGGGGAGCTGTTTTTT; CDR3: CASRPSGGNTGELFF
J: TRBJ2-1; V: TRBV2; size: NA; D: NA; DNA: TGTGCCAGCATTCAGGGGGGAGATGAGCAGTTCTTC; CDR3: CASIQGGDEQFF
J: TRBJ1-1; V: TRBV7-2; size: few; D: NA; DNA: TGTGCCAGCAGCTTCAACCCACAGGGTAACACTGAAGCTTTCTTT; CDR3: CASSFNPQGNTEAFF
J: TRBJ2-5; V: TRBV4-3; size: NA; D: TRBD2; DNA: TGCGCCAGCAGCCCCGGGACTAGCGGGAGCACGGAGACCCAGTACTTC; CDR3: CASSPGTSGSTETQYF
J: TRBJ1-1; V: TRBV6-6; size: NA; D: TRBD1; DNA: TGTGCCAGCAGCCAACGGGACAGAGGGACTGAAGCTTTCTTT; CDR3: CASSQRDRGTEAFF
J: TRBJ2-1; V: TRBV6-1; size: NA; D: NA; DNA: TGTGCCAGCAGGATAACAGGTAACCTCGAGCAGTTCTTC; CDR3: CASRITGNLEQFF
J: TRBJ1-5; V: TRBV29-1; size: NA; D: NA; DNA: TGCAGCGCCCGGACAGCTCTGAATCAGCCCCAGCATTTT; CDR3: CSARTALNQPQHF
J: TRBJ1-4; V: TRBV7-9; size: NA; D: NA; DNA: TGTGCCAGCAGTCTACAGGGTGGTCATGAAAAACTGTTTTTT; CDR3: CASSLQGGHEKLFF
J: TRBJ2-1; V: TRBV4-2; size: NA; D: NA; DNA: TGTGCCAGCAGCCAAGGACTAGGTCTTGCGCAGTTCTTC; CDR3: CASSQGLGLAQFF
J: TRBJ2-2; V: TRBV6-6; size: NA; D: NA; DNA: TGTGCCAGCAGTTACTCGATTTCGGGCACCGGGGAGCTGTTTTTT; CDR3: CASSYSISGTGELFF
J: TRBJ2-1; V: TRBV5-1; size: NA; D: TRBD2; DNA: TGCGCCAGCAGCTTTGTGGCGGGGGTGTACAATGAGCAGTTCTTC; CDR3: CASSFVAGVYNEQFF
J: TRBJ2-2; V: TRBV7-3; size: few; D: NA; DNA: TGTGCCAGCGGTACGGGGCGGGATTCGAACACCGGGGAGCTGTTTTTT; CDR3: CASGTGRDSNTGELFF
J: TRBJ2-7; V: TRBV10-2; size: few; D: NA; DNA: TGCGCCAGCAGTGAGTCCCGGAGCTCCTACGAGCAGTACTTC; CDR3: CASSESRSSYEQYF
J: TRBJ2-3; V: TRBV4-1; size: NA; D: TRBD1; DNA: TGCGCCAGCAGAGACGAGGGGGCTAGCACAGATACGCAGTATTTT; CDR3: CASRDEGASTDTQYF
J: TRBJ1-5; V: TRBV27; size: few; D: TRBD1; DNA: TGTGCCAGCAGCGTCGGGACAGCTAGCAATCAGCCCCAGCATTTT; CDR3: CASSVGTASNQPQHF
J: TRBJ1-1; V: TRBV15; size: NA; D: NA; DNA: TGTGCCACCAGCAGAGGGTCCAGGTTGTTGGAATCTGAAGCTTTCTTT; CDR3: CATSRGSRLLESEAFF
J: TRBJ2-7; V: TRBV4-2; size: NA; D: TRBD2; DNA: TGTGCCAGCAGCCTTCTAATTAGGGGCGGGGGGTCCTCCTACGAGCAGTACTTC; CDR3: CASSLLIRGGGSSYEQYF
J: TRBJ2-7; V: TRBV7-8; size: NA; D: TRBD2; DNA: TGTGCCAGCAGCTTGAAGGGACTAGCGGGAGGGGACGAGCAGTACTTC; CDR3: CASSLKGLAGGDEQYF
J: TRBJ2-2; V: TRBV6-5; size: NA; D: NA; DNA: TGTGCCAGCAGTTACTTCTTGGGCAACACCGGGGAGCTGTTTTTT; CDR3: CASSYFLGNTGELFF
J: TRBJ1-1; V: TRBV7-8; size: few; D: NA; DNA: TGTGCCAGCATCCAAGGACATGCGAACACTGAAGCTTTCTTT; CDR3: CASIQGHANTEAFF
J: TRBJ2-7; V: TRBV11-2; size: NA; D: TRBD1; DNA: TGTGCCAGCAGCTCCGGGGCGGGACAGGGTTCCTACGAGCAGTACTTC; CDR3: CASSSGAGQGSYEQYF
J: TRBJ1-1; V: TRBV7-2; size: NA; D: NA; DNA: TGTGCCAGCAGCCTAGACAGGTTGACTGAAGCTTTCTTT; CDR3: CASSLDRLTEAFF
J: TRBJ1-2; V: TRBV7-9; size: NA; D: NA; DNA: TGTGCCAGCAGCTTAATGGGACAAACTCTCTATGGCTACACCTTC; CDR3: CASSLMGQTLYGYTF
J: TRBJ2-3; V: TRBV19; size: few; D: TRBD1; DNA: TGTGCCAGTACCGGGACAGGGACGACAGATACGCAGTATTTT; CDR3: CASTGTGTTDTQYF
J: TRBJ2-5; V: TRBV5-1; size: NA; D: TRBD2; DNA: TGCGCCAGCAGCCCTGGGACTAGCGTCGACTACCAAGAGACCCAGTACTTC; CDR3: CASSPGTSVDYQETQYF
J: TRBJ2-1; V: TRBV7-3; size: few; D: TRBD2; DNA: TGTGCCAGCAGCTCCGGACTAGCTCCGGATGAGCAGTTCTTC; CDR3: CASSSGLAPDEQFF
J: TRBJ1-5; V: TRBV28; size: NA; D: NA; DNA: TGTGCCAGCAGTTTTACAGGAGCTAGCAATCAGCCCCAGCATTTT; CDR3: CASSFTGASNQPQHF
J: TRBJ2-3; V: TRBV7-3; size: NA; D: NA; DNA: TGTGCCAGCAGCTTGAGTTGGGCCACAGATACGCAGTATTTT; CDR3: CASSLSWATDTQYF
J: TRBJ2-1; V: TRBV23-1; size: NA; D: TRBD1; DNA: TGCGCCAGCAGTCACGAGCCGGGACAGGGAAATTCAGTCGGGTCCAATGAGCAGTTCTTC; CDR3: CASSHEPGQGNSVGSNEQFF
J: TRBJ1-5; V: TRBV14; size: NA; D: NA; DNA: TGTGCCAGCAGCCAAGAGTCGGCGGGGAGTGTAAGTCAGCCCCAGCATTTT; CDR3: CASSQESAGSVSQPQHF
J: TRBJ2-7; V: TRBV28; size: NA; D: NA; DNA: TGTGCCAGCAGTGTAAGGGAGACTTCCTACGAGCAGTACTTC; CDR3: CASSVRETSYEQYF
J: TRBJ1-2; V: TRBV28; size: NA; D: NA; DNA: TGTGCCAGCAGCCTTAACCCGGGCGGGGGCTACACCTTC; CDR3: CASSLNPGGGYTF
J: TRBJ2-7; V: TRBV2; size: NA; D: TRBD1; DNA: TGTGCCAGCAGTGAATCCCAGGGACAGGGAAGCGATCAGTACTTC; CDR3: CASSESQGQGSDQYF
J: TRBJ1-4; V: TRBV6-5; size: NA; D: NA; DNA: TGTGCCAGCAGGACTGCCGCAACTAATGAAAAACTGTTTTTT; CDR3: CASRTAATNEKLFF
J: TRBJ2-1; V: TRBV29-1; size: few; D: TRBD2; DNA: TGCAGCGTGGTTAGCGGGAACTCCTACAATGAGCAGTTCTTC; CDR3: CSVVSGNSYNEQFF
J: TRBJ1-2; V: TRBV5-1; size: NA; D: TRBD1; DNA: TGCGCCAGCAGCCCGGACAGGGGGGTTAACTATGGCTACACCTTC; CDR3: CASSPDRGVNYGYTF
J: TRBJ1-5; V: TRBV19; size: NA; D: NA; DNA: TGTGCCAGTATCCCCCCCGGGAGCAATCAGCCCCAGCATTTT; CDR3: CASIPPGSNQPQHF
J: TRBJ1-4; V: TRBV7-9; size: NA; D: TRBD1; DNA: TGTGCCAGCAGTCTCGACAGGGCGTATGAAAAACTGTTTTTT; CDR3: CASSLDRAYEKLFF
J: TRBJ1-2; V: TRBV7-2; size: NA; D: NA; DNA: TGTGCCAGCAGCTTAGACAGAGTGGGGGGTCCGACCTTC; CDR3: CASSLDRVGGPTF